These 32 T cell receptor beta chains originate from one sample sequenced in a study of blood T cell repertoires in COVID-19. The data were produced by immunoSEQ multiplex PCR, yet TCRdb's version contains in-frame clones alone and is incomplete. The sample yields nearly 70,000 clones, roughly 80% seen once. The sequencing input was peripheral blood. The receptors here all came from an elderly woman with acute or convalescent COVID-19.

The chain carries TRBV2 and TRBJ1-4, with TRBD1 matching over 8 bases. The CDR3 length is 14 residues. Trimming took 1 base from V and 8 from J; bases not matched to a gene: 3. CDR1 SNHLY and CDR2 FYNNEI come from the germline V gene. DNA for the CDR3: TGTGCCAGCAGTGAAGACAGGGGGAGGGAAAAACTGTTTTTT. Translating it yields CASSEDRGREKLFF.

The chain uses TRBV27 and TRBJ1-2, with 10 bases identical to TRBD1. The CDR3 runs to 15 residues. Trimming at V came to 5 bases and at J to 6 bases, leaving 9 bases not matched to a gene. CDR1 is MNHEY, CDR2 SMNVEV, per germline (reference sequence). The CDR3 DNA reads TGTGCCAGCAGTGGGCGGCGACAGGGGGCAGATGGCTACACCTTC. Its protein is CASSGRRQGADGYTF.

The rearrangement joins TRBV5-4 to TRBJ1-4; no reliable D call. V lost 6 bases, J lost 6 bases, and 15 bases lay in between. There are 14 residues in the CDR3. Germline CDR1 SGHNT, CDR2 YYREEE (reference sequence). CDR3 in amino acids: CASKEDQKDEKLFF. CDR3 DNA: TGTGCCAGCAAGGAGGACCAGAAAGATGAAAAACTGTTTTTT.

This clone was counted between two and nine times. The chain recombines TRBV10-3 with TRBJ2-2; D unresolved. The ends were cut back, 11 bases at V and 2 bases at J, with 9 bases in the middle. There are 12 residues in the CDR3. CDR1 and CDR2 (germline): ENHRY, SYGVKD. CDR3 amino acids: CALSPNTGELFF. CDR3 coding DNA: TGTGCCTTATCTCCTAACACCGGGGAGCTGTTTTTT.

This clone was seen more than once but under ten times. The chain couples TRBV5-4 to TRBJ1-3, with 7 bases fitting TRBD1. Looked up from germline, CDR1 is SGHNT and CDR2 is YYREEE (reference sequence). The length of the CDR3 is 16 residues. V was pared by 0 bases and J by 4 bases, with 7 bases of the junction left unmatched. The CDR3 region is CASSLGRGRSGNTIYF. CDR3 in DNA: TGTGCCAGCAGCTTGGGGAGGGGGCGATCAGGAAACACCATATATTTT.

The genes are TRBV9 and TRBJ1-1, with 9 bases matching TRBD1. The CDR3 loop spans 16 amino acids. CDR1 SGDLS and CDR2 YYNGEE come from the germline V gene. Trimming removed 3 bases from V and 0 bases from J; junction bases left unmatched: 6. Written as DNA, the CDR3 is TGTGCCAGCAGCGGGGACAGGGACATAGTGAACACTGAAGCTTTCTTT. Translated: CASSGDRDIVNTEAFF.

This clone has just a few counts. This sequence joins TRBV7-9 and TRBJ2-5; 7 bases map to TRBD2. Germline assignment: CDR1 SEHNR and CDR2 FQNEAQ (reference sequence). Trimming cost V 5 bases and J 2 bases; bases outside gene matches: 8. CDR3 length equals 15 residues. The CDR3 nucleotides read TGTGCCAGCAGCCAAGGGACGGGGGGACAAGAGACCCAGTACTTC. Amino acids: CASSQGTGGQETQYF.

The V call is TRBV18, the J call TRBJ1-4; 8 bases align to TRBD1. This CDR3 contains 13 residues. Germline V lookup: CDR1 KGHSH, CDR2 LQKENI. Trimming at V came to 6 bases and at J to 7 bases, leaving 4 bases not matched to a gene. CDR3 DNA: TGTGCCAGCTCGTCCGGGACAGGTGAAAAACTGTTTTTT. This encodes CASSSGTGEKLFF.

The genes are TRBV11-2 and TRBJ2-3, with D perhaps matching TRBD1 (6 bases). In germline, CDR1 is SGHAT, CDR2 FQNNGV. CDR3 length: 18 amino acids. V was pared by 1 base and J by 1 base, with 18 bases between. CDR3 sequence: CASSLGRAWGRGTDTQYF. CDR3 DNA sequence: TGTGCCAGCAGCTTAGGAAGGGCGTGGGGGCGCGGCACAGATACGCAGTATTTT.

The chain is built from TRBV5-1 and TRBJ2-2; weak D call: TRBD2 (5 bases). This CDR3 is built from 14 residues. Germline-derived CDR1 and CDR2 are SGHRS and YFSETQ. V shed 0 bases and J shed 6 bases, with 9 bases lying between them. CDR3 loop: CASSLGGWPGELFF. CDR3 bases: TGCGCCAGCAGCTTGGGAGGGTGGCCCGGGGAGCTGTTTTTT.

The chain carries TRBV24-1 and TRBJ2-1, with 7 bases that match TRBD1. The CDR3 runs 16 residues. Trimming took 3 bases from V and 0 from J; bases not matched to a gene: 4. Per germline, CDR1 KGHDR and CDR2 SFDVKD. CDR3 protein: CATSDHRDSSYNEQFF. The CDR3, as DNA: TGTGCCACCAGTGATCACCGGGACAGCTCCTACAATGAGCAGTTCTTC.

This clone was seen a single time. The genes are TRBV29-1 and TRBJ1-4; the match to TRBD1 covers 8 bases. Germline V CDR1 and CDR2: SQVTM, ANQGSEA. V shed 5 bases, J shed 3 bases, and the junction held 8 bases outside the gene matches. The CDR3 totals 15 residues. CDR3 loop: CSVREQGVANEKLFF. The CDR3 DNA sequence: TGCAGCGTTCGGGAACAGGGGGTCGCTAATGAAAAACTGTTTTTT.

J is TRBJ1-4 and V is TRBV19, with 7 bases lining up with TRBD1. V dropped 4 bases and J dropped 8; count of bases not matched to a gene: 4. CDR3 size: 13 residues. Looked up from germline, CDR1 is LNHDA and CDR2 is SQIVND (reference sequence). CDR3 bases: TGTGCCAGTAGTACAGACAGGGAAGAAAAACTGTTTTTT. Translating it yields CASSTDREEKLFF.

The chain combines TRBV11-3 with TRBJ2-3; TRBD1 matches at 7 bases. CDR1 is SGHNT and CDR2 is YENEEA in the germline V gene. With 5 bases clipped from V and 3 bases from J, the junction kept 2 bases outside the gene matches. This CDR3 is built from 13 residues. CDR3 loop: CASSIQGTDTQYF. Here the CDR3 DNA reads TGTGCCAGCAGCATACAGGGGACAGATACGCAGTATTTT.

This clone showed up just a few times. The chain has TRBV28 and TRBJ2-3, with D unresolved. From germline, CDR1 is MDHEN and CDR2 SYDVKM. Trimming pared 6 bases from V and 2 bases from J, leaving 6 bases between. The CDR3 is made up of 12 amino acids. The CDR3 DNA reads TGTGCCAGCAGCCTATACACAGATACGCAGTATTTT. Protein product: CASSLYTDTQYF.

The rearrangement joins TRBV3-1 (or the pseudogene TRBV3-2) to TRBJ2-2; perhaps TRBD2 as D (5 bases). This CDR3 spans 15 amino acids. Trimming took off 3 bases at V and 0 bases at J, with 8 bases between the two ends. Germline CDR1 and CDR2: LGHDT and YNNKEL (reference sequence). In DNA form, the CDR3 reads TGTGCCAGCAGCCACCGGGGTTCGAACACCGGGGAGCTGTTTTTT. It translates to CASSHRGSNTGELFF.

Only a few counts were recorded for this clone. The chain employs TRBV3-1 (or the pseudogene TRBV3-2) and TRBJ1-6; D not resolved. V gave up 3 bases and J gave up 4 bases, with 13 bases separating them. Looked up from germline, CDR1 is LGHDT and CDR2 is YNNKEL (reference sequence). This CDR3 is built from 16 residues. CDR3 residues: CASSHGDVGYNSPLHF. DNA of the CDR3: TGTGCCAGCAGCCACGGGGATGTGGGGTATAATTCACCCCTCCACTTT.

This clone was detected only once. This chain joins TRBV19 and TRBJ2-1; TRBD2 is a possible D gene (7 bases). The CDR3 length is 15 residues. V lost 6 bases to trimming and J lost 7 bases, with 19 bases between them. Germline V gives CDR1 LNHDA, CDR2 SQIVND (reference sequence). CDR3 residues: CASRLQGGAGNEQFF. For the CDR3, the DNA is TGTGCCAGTAGACTACAAGGGGGGGCTGGGAATGAGCAGTTCTTC.

The gene calls are TRBV5-1 and TRBJ2-1; D gene unclear. V was trimmed by 5 bases and J by 5 bases, leaving 8 bases between them. CDR3 size: 12 residues. The germline gives CDR1 SGHRS, CDR2 YFSETQ. The CDR3 protein is CASREPDNEQFF. Here the CDR3 DNA reads TGCGCCAGCAGGGAGCCCGACAATGAGCAGTTCTTC.

The chain has TRBV5-1 and TRBJ1-6; weak D call: TRBD1 (6 bases). Between the trimmed V and J ends, which lost 1 base and 0 bases, there was a span of 8 bases. The CDR3 is 16 residues long. Germline V gene sequence: CDR1 SGHRS, CDR2 YFSETQ. CDR3 loop: CASSLSGDSYNSPLHF. The CDR3 DNA is TGCGCCAGCAGCTTGTCAGGGGACTCCTATAATTCACCCCTCCACTTT.

The chain has TRBV19 and TRBJ2-7; possible D gene TRBD1, 5 bases. CDR3 length: 14 amino acids. V lost 4 bases to trimming and J lost 0 bases, with 10 bases between them. The germline V gene encodes CDR1 LNHDA and CDR2 SQIVND (reference sequence). The chain's CDR3 is CASSNPGRSYEQYF. The CDR3 DNA reads TGTGCCAGTAGTAATCCAGGGCGCTCCTACGAGCAGTACTTC.

The chain combines TRBV7-8 with TRBJ1-5, with D possibly being TRBD1 (5 bases). Per germline, CDR1 SGHVS and CDR2 FQNEAQ. V gave up 0 bases and J gave up 0 bases, with 6 bases separating them. CDR3 length: 15 amino acids. Here the CDR3 reads CASSLAQASNQPQHF. The CDR3 coding sequence is TGTGCCAGCAGCTTAGCACAGGCTAGCAATCAGCCCCAGCATTTT.

This rearrangement joins TRBV6-1 to TRBJ2-2, with TRBD2 matching over 7 bases. Per germline, CDR1 MNHNS and CDR2 SASEGT. After removal of 1 base from V and 7 bases from J, the junction contained 3 bases not matched to a gene. The CDR3 is made up of 14 amino acids. The CDR3 DNA follows: TGTGCCAGCAGTGAAGGGCGGGGGAGCGGGGAGCTGTTTTTT. Translation gives CASSEGRGSGELFF.

The J gene is TRBJ1-2, the V gene TRBV7-9; D ambiguous. V dropped 1 base and J dropped 4 bases, with 7 bases sitting between them. Per the germline V gene, CDR1 is SEHNR and CDR2 is FQNEAQ (reference sequence). The CDR3 has 13 amino acids. DNA for the CDR3: TGTGCCAGCAGCTTAGACAGCCCCTATGGCTACACCTTC. Translated: CASSLDSPYGYTF.

This rearrangement joins TRBV6-5 to TRBJ1-1; 8 positions agree with TRBD1. The CDR3 runs 14 residues. Per the germline V gene, CDR1 is MNHEY and CDR2 is SVGAGI. J gave up 5 bases and V 7 bases, and 9 bases lay outside the gene matches. This CDR3 reads CASNQAQGATEAFF. CDR3 nucleotides: TGTGCCAGCAACCAAGCTCAGGGGGCAACTGAAGCTTTCTTT.

By its share, this clone is medium-sized. J is TRBJ1-2 and V is TRBV11-1, with 7 bases identical to TRBD1. V was pared by 5 bases and J by 6 bases, with 6 bases of the junction left unmatched. The CDR3 is made up of 13 amino acids. Germline values: CDR1 SGHAT, CDR2 FQDESV (reference sequence). The CDR3 loop is CASSTQGSNGYTF. CDR3 DNA sequence: TGTGCCAGCAGCACACAGGGGTCAAATGGCTACACCTTC.

The rearrangement uses TRBV3-1 (or the pseudogene TRBV3-2) and TRBJ2-3; the D gene is possibly TRBD2 (5 bases). With 3 bases removed from V and 7 bases from J, the gap between germline ends came to 20 bases. This CDR3 region has 16 residues. Per the germline V gene, CDR1 is LGHDT and CDR2 is YNNKEL (reference sequence). The CDR3, as DNA: TGTGCCAGCAGCCATCCCAGGCGCGCCGGGGAGAATACGCAGTATTTT. Translated, it gives CASSHPRRAGENTQYF.

The chain recombines TRBV3-1 (or the pseudogene TRBV3-2) with TRBJ1-5, with 7 bases matching TRBD1. This CDR3 region has 12 residues. V gave up 9 bases and J gave up 2 bases; unmatched junction bases: 1. Per germline, CDR1 LGHDT and CDR2 YNNKEL (reference sequence). The DNA for the CDR3 is TGTGCCAGTGGGACAGGCAATCAGCCCCAGCATTTT. Encoded protein: CASGTGNQPQHF.

Only one count was recorded for this clone. The CDR3 sequence: CASSFTSGVYEQYF. The CDR3 DNA sequence: TGCGCCAGCAGCTTTACTAGCGGGGTCTACGAGCAGTACTTC. This sequence joins TRBV5-1 and TRBJ2-7; 10 positions agree with TRBD2. Germline V CDR1 and CDR2: SGHRS, YFSETQ. This CDR3 is built from 14 residues. V lost 2 bases, J lost 3 bases, and 2 bases stayed unmatched.

This clone was found once. The chain recombines TRBV7-9 with TRBJ1-1, with TRBD1 as a possible D gene (6 bases). Per the germline V gene, CDR1 is SEHNR and CDR2 is FQNEAQ (reference sequence). The CDR3 totals 14 residues. Trimming left V 5 bases short and J 1 base short, with 11 bases between. CDR3 protein: CASSRGQPNTEAFF. CDR3 DNA: TGTGCCAGCAGCCGAGGACAGCCGAACACTGAAGCTTTCTTT.

The rearrangement joins TRBV9 to TRBJ2-2, with a tentative D call TRBD1 (6 bases). This CDR3 has 15 amino acids. V was cut by 0 bases and J by 4 bases, with 10 bases left in between. Germline CDR1 is SGDLS and CDR2 is YYNGEE. CDR3 bases: TGTGCCAGCAGCGTAGTCGTGGACAGCACCGGGGAGCTGTTTTTT. Translation: CASSVVVDSTGELFF. The whole variable domain, filled in from reference TRBV9 and TRBJ2-2, reads DSGVTQTPKHLITATGQRVTLRCSPRSGDLSVYWYQQSLDQGLQFLIQYYNGEERAKGNILERFSAQQFPDLHSELNLSSLELGDSALYFCASSVVVDSTGELFFGEGSRLTVL.

The chain employs TRBV6-5 and TRBJ1-1; 10 nucleotides line up with TRBD1. V shed 6 bases, J shed 7 bases, and the junction held 8 bases outside the gene matches. Germline V gene sequence: CDR1 MNHEY, CDR2 SVGAGI. CDR3 length: 14 residues. The DNA for the CDR3 is TGTGCCAGCAGCATGACAGGGGGCCCAAATGAAGCTTTCTTT. Protein product: CASSMTGGPNEAFF.